This entry lists 18 T cell receptor beta chains sequenced from one sample in a study of CD8 T cells in ankylosing spondylitis. Study-level points and caveats: For ankylosing spondylitis blood, a TCR beta motif of about eight highly homologous variants appeared characteristic.

TCRdb re-called the 5' RACE reads through MiXCR, storing one row per CDR3 protein. The table records about 750,000 distinct CDR3 sequences, roughly 19% of them present only once. Their target antigens are unknown. Input material: blood, either unsorted or a sorted T cell fraction (not recorded which). These receptors all come from a male donor with ankylosing spondylitis.

This clonotype occurred a few times. The chain links TRBV6-2 or TRBV6-3 to TRBJ1-2; 10 bases map to TRBD1. V lost 6 bases and J lost 6; bases outside the gene matches: 10. The germline gives CDR1 MNHEY, CDR2 SVGEGT. This CDR3 has 15 amino acids. The CDR3 loop is CASSPGTGVPNGYTF. The CDR3, as DNA: TGTGCCAGCAGCCCCGGGACAGGGGTCCCGAATGGCTACACCTTC.

This sequence joins TRBV11-3 and TRBJ2-4; D remains unclear. CDR1 and CDR2 (germline): SGHNT, YENEEA. V was trimmed by 5 bases and J by 0 bases, leaving 14 bases between them. The CDR3 extends over 16 amino acids. The CDR3 DNA sequence: TGTGCCAGCAGCCACCGGAGCGAACTAGCCAAAAACATTCAGTACTTC. It yields the protein CASSHRSELAKNIQYF.

This clonotype turned up a few times. This chain joins TRBV27 and TRBJ2-2, with D perhaps given as TRBD1 or TRBD2 (5 bases each). Trimming took 6 bases from V and 5 from J, leaving 13 bases between them. The CDR3 consists of 14 residues. CDR1 and CDR2 from the germline V gene are MNHEY and SMNVEV (reference sequence). This CDR3 reads CASRTGTTTGELFF. For the CDR3, the DNA is TGTGCCAGCAGGACCGGGACGACGACCGGGGAGCTGTTTTTT.

The rearrangement joins TRBV19 to TRBJ2-7, with D maybe TRBD2 (6 bases). CDR3 length: 15 amino acids. Germline V gives CDR1 LNHDA, CDR2 SQIVND (reference sequence). Deletions cut 5 bases from V and 0 bases from J, with 14 bases between. This CDR3 is CASSATGVSSYEQYF. As DNA, the CDR3 is TGTGCCAGTAGTGCCACGGGGGTGAGCTCCTACGAGCAGTACTTC. Complete variable domain (other parts from reference TRBV19 and TRBJ2-7): DGGITQSPKYLFRKEGQNVTLSCEQNLNHDAMYWYRQDPGQGLRLIYYSQIVNDFQKGDIAEGYSVSREKKESFPLTVTSAQKNPTAFYLCASSATGVSSYEQYFGPGTRLTVT.

This clonotype has just a few counts. The DNA for the CDR3 is TGTGCCAGTAGTATATCGGGGTCCGGGCAGCCCCAGCATTTT. It yields the protein CASSISGSGQPQHF. V and J are TRBV19 and TRBJ1-5; the D is unclear. Germline lookup yields CDR1 LNHDA and CDR2 SQIVND (reference sequence). The CDR3 contains 14 residues. Trimming removed 2 bases from V and 7 bases from J, with 12 bases in between.

This clonotype showed up many times. V usage is TRBV7-2 and J usage is TRBJ2-1; D is unresolved. CDR3 length: 13 amino acids. Trimming took off 0 bases at V and 2 bases at J, with 2 bases between the two ends. Germline CDR1 and CDR2: SGHTA and FQGNSA. The DNA for the CDR3 is TGTGCCAGCAGCTTAGCAGCCTACAATGAGCAGTTCTTC. Residues: CASSLAAYNEQFF.

This clonotype was observed a handful of times. The chain couples TRBV3-1 to TRBJ2-5; 7 bases match TRBD2. The CDR3 consists of 18 residues. Trimming took 6 bases from V and 5 from J; bases not matched to a gene: 21. The germline V gene encodes CDR1 LGHDT and CDR2 YNNKEL (reference sequence). CDR3 sequence reads: CASRGIQRGRLSLETQYF. CDR3 in DNA: TGTGCCAGCAGGGGAATACAGCGGGGCCGTTTGTCCCTCGAGACCCAGTACTTC.

The genes are TRBV5-7 and TRBJ2-1; 11 bases map to TRBD2. TRBV5-7 is annotated as an ORF whose role is uncertain. The CDR3 contains 17 residues. V dropped 0 bases and J dropped 6; count of bases not matched to a gene: 8. The CDR3 DNA follows: TGTGCCAGCAGCTTGGGGCTAGCGGGAGGTACTTGCAATGAGCAGTTCTTC. It specifies CASSLGLAGGTCNEQFF.

V usage is TRBV24-1 and J usage is TRBJ2-1, with D maybe TRBD1 (5 bases). This CDR3 is built from 16 residues. The V gene lost 4 bases and the J gene lost 0 bases, with 12 bases spanning the gap. Germline CDR1 reads KGHDR; CDR2 reads SFDVKD. CDR3 in amino acids: CATSDRTPSSYNEQFF. For the CDR3, the DNA is TGTGCCACCAGTGACAGGACACCGAGCTCCTACAATGAGCAGTTCTTC.

The chain recombines TRBV7-9 with TRBJ2-7, with D tentatively TRBD2 (6 bases). The CDR3 extends over 16 amino acids. The germline V and J ends were trimmed by 2 bases and 2 bases, with 16 bases remaining between them. Looked up from germline, CDR1 is SEHNR and CDR2 is FQNEAQ (reference sequence). The CDR3 protein is CASSLRSSESPYEQYF. The CDR3 DNA follows: TGTGCCAGCAGCTTACGGTCTAGCGAGTCGCCCTACGAGCAGTACTTC.

The chain has TRBV18 and TRBJ2-7; D remains ambiguous. Per the germline V gene, CDR1 is KGHSH and CDR2 is LQKENI. This CDR3 is 13 amino acids long. V was pared by 3 bases and J by 3 bases, with 9 bases between. CDR3 amino acids: CASSPYTDYEQYF. The DNA for the CDR3 is TGTGCCAGCTCACCTTACACCGACTACGAGCAGTACTTC.

The rearrangement uses TRBV29-1 and TRBJ1-2; D possibly corresponds to TRBD1 (5 bases). Between the trimmed V and J ends, which lost 1 base and 8 bases, there was a span of 14 bases. The CDR3 consists of 13 residues. Germline CDR1 is SQVTM and CDR2 is ANQGSEA. The CDR3: CSVEGWAGFGYTF. The CDR3 DNA follows: TGCAGCGTTGAAGGGTGGGCAGGGTTCGGCTACACCTTC. The whole variable domain, filled in from reference TRBV29-1 and TRBJ1-2, reads SAVISQKPSRDICQRGTSLTIQCQVDSQVTMMFWYRQQPGQSLTLIATANQGSEATYESGFVIDKFPISRPNLTFSTLTVSNMSPEDSSIYLCSVEGWAGFGYTFGSGTRLTVV.

The chain is built from TRBV4-1 and TRBJ2-2; 11 nucleotides line up with TRBD2. Germline V gene lookup returns CDR1 MGHRA and CDR2 YSYEKL. The trim removed 1 base at V and 4 bases at J, leaving 2 bases unmatched. The CDR3 covers 16 residues. CDR3 residues: CASSQGLAGITGELFF. The CDR3 bases are TGCGCCAGCAGCCAAGGACTAGCGGGAATCACCGGGGAGCTGTTTTTT.

This clonotype has just a few counts. The CDR3 DNA reads TGTGCCAGCAGCGTAACCGCTCGGACAGCCAGTGAGTACGAGCAGTACTTC. This gives the protein CASSVTARTASEYEQYF. The chain carries TRBV9 and TRBJ2-7; D perhaps matches TRBD1 (6 bases). The ends were cut back, 1 base at V and 4 bases at J, with 21 bases in the middle. Per the germline V gene, CDR1 is SGDLS and CDR2 is YYNGEE. The CDR3 extends over 17 amino acids.

The rearrangement links TRBV27 to TRBJ2-1; 9 bases match TRBD2. Germline loops: CDR1 MNHEY, CDR2 SMNVEV (reference sequence). There are 15 residues in the CDR3. The V segment lost 3 bases and the J segment 7 bases; nucleotides outside the gene matches: 7. The CDR3 is CASSFASGELNEQFF. CDR3 coding DNA: TGTGCCAGCAGTTTTGCTAGCGGGGAGCTAAATGAGCAGTTCTTC.

This clonotype was seen only a few times. The rearrangement joins TRBV10-3 to TRBJ2-7, with 9 bases aligning to TRBD1. Trimming at V came to 5 bases and at J to 5 bases, leaving 4 bases not matched to a gene. Per germline, CDR1 ENHRY and CDR2 SYGVKD. CDR3 size: 13 residues. The CDR3 region is CAISRDRANEQYF. Here the CDR3 DNA reads TGTGCCATCAGTCGGGACAGGGCTAACGAGCAGTACTTC.

This clonotype has a handful of counts. The CDR3 sequence is CSASPASGRLETQYF. CDR3 nucleotide sequence: TGCAGTGCTAGCCCCGCTAGCGGGAGGCTAGAGACCCAGTACTTC. The chain joins TRBV20-1 to TRBJ2-5, with 11 nucleotides matching TRBD2. The V gene's germline CDR1 is DFQATT and CDR2 SNEGSKA (reference sequence). The ends lost 3 bases at V and 4 bases at J; junction bases unmatched: 7. The CDR3 has 15 amino acids.

The CDR3 nucleotides are TGCGCCAGCAGCCAAGAGACGGGCCACCAGTACTTC. Protein: CASSQETGHQYF. The gene calls are TRBV4-1 and TRBJ2-5; no firm D call. V lost 0 bases and J 10 bases, leaving 9 bases between the germline ends. Germline CDR1 is MGHRA and CDR2 is YSYEKL. The CDR3 sequence is 12 residues long.